This TCR beta chain was recovered during a study of beta chain features in type 1 diabetes. Deletions cut 1 base from V and 4 bases from J, with 16 bases between. The CDR3 consists of 17 residues. Germline V gene sequence: CDR1 SGHVS, CDR2 FQNEAQ. Expressed TCRB transcripts were sequenced because the isolated RNA had all been reverse transcribed beforehand. Some clones are missing from TCRdb's copy, which holds only in-frame ones; the method was immunoSEQ multiplex PCR. The profile shows about 290,000 clones, roughly 8% of them singletons. The sequence came from a woman under 30 in good health. The source material was central memory CD4+ T cells from blood. The chain combines TRBV7-8 with TRBJ2-2, with D maybe TRBD2 (5 bases). DNA of the CDR3: TGTGCCAGCAGCTTAGGGCGCCAGAATCGGGGCACCGGGGAGCTGTTTTTT. Its translation: CASSLGRQNRGTGELFF.